What follows is one T cell receptor (beta chain) and its context. Its matching antigen is unknown. These data belong to a study of a mutant IDH1 vaccine in newly diagnosed glioma. For the study at large: Initiation of the vaccine course occurred 4-6 weeks after radiotherapy alone, or alongside temozolomide cycles. A roughly 60% male, around 38% female split and a mean age of about 40 years characterized treated patients.

This sample's time point: week 23, last vaccination. Each dose delivered 300 ug of mutant IDH1 20-mer peptide subcutaneously with imiquimod. The repertoire was sequenced with immunoSEQ multiplex PCR; TCRdb's copy has only in-frame clones and lacks some. The repertoire holds approximately 35,000 clones, approximately 87% seen once, with less than 3% in the top ten. The V gene's germline CDR1 is MNHNS and CDR2 SASEGT. Trimming cost V 6 bases and J 5 bases, with 16 bases left between them. The CDR3 has 14 amino acids. The specimen was PBMCs, collected from a glioma patient whose treatment included an IDH1 peptide vaccine. The receptor comes from a man in his forties or fifties with glioma. This chain joins TRBV6-1 and TRBJ1-1; D possibly corresponds to TRBD1 (5 bases). This chain's CDR3 is CASRNIERGTEAFF. The DNA of the CDR3 is TGTGCCAGCAGGAACATCGAGCGGGGGACTGAAGCTTTCTTT.